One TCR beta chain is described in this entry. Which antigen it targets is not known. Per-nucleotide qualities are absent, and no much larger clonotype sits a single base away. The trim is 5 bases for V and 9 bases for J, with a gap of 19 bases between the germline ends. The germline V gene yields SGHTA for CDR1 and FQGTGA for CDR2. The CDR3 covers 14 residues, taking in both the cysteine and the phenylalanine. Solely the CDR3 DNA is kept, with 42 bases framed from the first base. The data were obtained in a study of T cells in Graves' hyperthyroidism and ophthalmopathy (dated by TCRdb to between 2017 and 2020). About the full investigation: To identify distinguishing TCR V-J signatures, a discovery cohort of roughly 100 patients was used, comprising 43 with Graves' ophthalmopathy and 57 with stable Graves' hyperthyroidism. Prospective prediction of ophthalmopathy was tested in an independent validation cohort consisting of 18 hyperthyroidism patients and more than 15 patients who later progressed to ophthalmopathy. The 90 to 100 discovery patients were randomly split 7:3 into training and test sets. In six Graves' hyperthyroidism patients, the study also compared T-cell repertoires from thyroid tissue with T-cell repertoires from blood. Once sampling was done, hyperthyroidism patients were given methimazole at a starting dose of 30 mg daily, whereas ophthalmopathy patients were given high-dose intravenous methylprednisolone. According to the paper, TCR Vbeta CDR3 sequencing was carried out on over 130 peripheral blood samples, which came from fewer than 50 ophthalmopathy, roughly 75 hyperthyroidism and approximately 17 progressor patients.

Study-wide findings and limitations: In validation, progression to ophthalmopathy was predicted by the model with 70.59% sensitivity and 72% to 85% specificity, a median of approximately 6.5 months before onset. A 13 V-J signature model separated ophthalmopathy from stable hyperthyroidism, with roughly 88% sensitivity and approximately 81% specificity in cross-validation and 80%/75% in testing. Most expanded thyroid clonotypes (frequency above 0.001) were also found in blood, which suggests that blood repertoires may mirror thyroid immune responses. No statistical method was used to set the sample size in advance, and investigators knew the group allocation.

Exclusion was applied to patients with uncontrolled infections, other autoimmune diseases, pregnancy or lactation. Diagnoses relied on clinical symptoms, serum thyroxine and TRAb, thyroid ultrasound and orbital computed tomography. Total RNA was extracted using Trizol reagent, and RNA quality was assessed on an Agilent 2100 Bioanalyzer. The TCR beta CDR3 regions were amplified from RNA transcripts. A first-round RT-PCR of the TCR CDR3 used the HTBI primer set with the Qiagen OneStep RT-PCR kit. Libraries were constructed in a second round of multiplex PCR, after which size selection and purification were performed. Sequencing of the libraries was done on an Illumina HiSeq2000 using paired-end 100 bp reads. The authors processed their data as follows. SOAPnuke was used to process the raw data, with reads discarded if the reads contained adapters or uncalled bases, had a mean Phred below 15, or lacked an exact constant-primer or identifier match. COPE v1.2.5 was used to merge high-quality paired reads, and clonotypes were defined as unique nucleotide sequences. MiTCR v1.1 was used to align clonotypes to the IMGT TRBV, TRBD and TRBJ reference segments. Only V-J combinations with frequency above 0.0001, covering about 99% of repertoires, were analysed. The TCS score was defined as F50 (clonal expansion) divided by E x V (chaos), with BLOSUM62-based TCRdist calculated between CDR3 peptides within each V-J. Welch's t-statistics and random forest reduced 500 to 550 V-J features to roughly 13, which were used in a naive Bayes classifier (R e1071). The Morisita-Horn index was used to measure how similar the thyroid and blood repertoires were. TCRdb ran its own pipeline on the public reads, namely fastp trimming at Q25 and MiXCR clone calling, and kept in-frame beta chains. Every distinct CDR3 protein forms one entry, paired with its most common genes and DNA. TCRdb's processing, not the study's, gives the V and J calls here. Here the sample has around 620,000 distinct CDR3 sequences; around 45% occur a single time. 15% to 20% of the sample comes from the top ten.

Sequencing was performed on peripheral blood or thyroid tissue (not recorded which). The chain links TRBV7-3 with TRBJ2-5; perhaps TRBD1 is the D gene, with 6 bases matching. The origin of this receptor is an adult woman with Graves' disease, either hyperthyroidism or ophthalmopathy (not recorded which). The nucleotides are TGTGCCAGCAGCCCAGGGGCCCGCAATCAGCCCCAGTACTTC. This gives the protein CASSPGARNQPQYF.